The sequence of this T cell receptor (beta chain) was determined in a study of beta chain features in type 1 diabetes. Study results and limitations: Sequencing of cDNA might inflate the share of cells that strongly express TCR. Significant though moderate, a shortening of TCRB CDR3s appeared in all four CD4+ subsets of Type 1 diabetes patients. Compared to healthy donors, patients appeared to have naive, central memory and Treg TCRB repertoires that were more alike.

The entirety of the isolated RNA underwent reverse transcription, so expressed TCRB transcripts were sequenced. Generated by immunoSEQ multiplex PCR, the TCRdb table keeps only in-frame clones and is missing some. The data contain roughly 38,000 clones, around 63% of them singletons. Notes on this clone: Its target is not known.

CD45RO/CCR7/CD25/CD127/CD95/CD27 separated CD4+ naive, central memory, regulatory and stem cell-like memory cells by sorting. The sequencing sample was made of Tregs from blood. This TCR was sampled from a man aged 25-40 years with type 1 diabetes. Some clones in this sample may be carry-over from other donors' samples.

As DNA, the CDR3 is TGTGCCATCAGCGACCTGTACAGGGGCCCGAACCAAGAGACCCAGTACTTC. Its protein product is CAISDLYRGPNQETQYF. V is TRBV10-3 and J is TRBJ2-5, with 7 bases lining up with TRBD1. Germline V gene data show CDR1 as ENHRY and CDR2 as SYGVKD. The CDR3 extends over 17 amino acids. Trimming cost V 6 bases and J 0 bases; bases outside gene matches: 13.